This T cell receptor (beta chain) derives from a study of blood T cell repertoires in COVID-19. About the research overall: Acute and convalescent COVID-19 specimens originated in the United States, Italy and Spain. T cells, B-cell-depleted T cells, or PBMCs supplied cDNA or gDNA.

There are 14 residues in the CDR3. V was pared by 3 bases and J by 9 bases, with 15 bases between. Germline values: CDR1 MNHEY, CDR2 SVGAGI. The authors' processing: The assay estimated nucleated cells by amplifying reference gene primers. The assay was immunoSEQ multiplex PCR, and TCRdb's table has in-frame clones only and misses some. That table supplies the V and J calls and clone size; D and trimming were determined from the DNA. The repertoire holds over 600,000 clones, with 75% to 90% as singletons. Sequencing used peripheral blood. V and J are TRBV6-5 and TRBJ1-5; D perhaps matches TRBD1 (6 bases). This TCR derives from a woman in her late teens or twenties with acute or convalescent COVID-19. Here the CDR3 reads CASSYGGIVSPQHF. Here the CDR3 DNA reads TGTGCCAGCAGTTATGGGGGCATAGTGTCGCCCCAGCATTTT.